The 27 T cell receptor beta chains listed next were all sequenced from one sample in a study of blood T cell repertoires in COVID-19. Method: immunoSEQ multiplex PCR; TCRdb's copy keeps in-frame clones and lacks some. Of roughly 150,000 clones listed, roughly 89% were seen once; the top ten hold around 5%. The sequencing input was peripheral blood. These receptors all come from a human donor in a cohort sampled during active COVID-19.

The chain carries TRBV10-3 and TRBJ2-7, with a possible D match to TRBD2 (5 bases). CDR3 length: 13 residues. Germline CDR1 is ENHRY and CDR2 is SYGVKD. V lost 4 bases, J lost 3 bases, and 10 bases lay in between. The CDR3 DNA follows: TGTGCCATCAGTGGGGGAGTTCACTACGAGCAGTACTTC. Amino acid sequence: CAISGGVHYEQYF.

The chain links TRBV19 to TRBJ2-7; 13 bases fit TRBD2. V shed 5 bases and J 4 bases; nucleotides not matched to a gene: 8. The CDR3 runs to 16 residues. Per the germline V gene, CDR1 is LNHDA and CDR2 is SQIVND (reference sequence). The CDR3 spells CASSSRTSGSGYEQYF. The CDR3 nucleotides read TGTGCCAGTAGTTCACGGACTAGCGGGAGCGGGTACGAGCAGTACTTC.

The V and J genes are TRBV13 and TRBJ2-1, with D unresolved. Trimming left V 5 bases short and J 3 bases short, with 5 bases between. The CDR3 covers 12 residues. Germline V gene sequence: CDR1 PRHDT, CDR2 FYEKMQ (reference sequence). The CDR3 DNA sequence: TGTGCCAGCAGCGCGCACTACAATGAGCAGTTCTTC. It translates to CASSAHYNEQFF.

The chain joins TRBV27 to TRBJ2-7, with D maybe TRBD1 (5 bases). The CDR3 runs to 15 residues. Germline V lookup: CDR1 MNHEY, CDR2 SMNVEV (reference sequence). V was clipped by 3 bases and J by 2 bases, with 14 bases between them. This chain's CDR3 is CASSLTASLTYEQYF. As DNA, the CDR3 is TGTGCCAGCAGTTTGACAGCGTCCCTTACCTACGAGCAGTACTTC.

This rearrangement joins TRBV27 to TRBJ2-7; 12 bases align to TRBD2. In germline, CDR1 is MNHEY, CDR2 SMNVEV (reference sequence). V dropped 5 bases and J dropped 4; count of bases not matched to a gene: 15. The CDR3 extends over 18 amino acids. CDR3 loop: CASSNLGLAGLLGYEQYF. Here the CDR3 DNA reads TGTGCCAGCAGTAACCTTGGACTAGCGGGGCTCCTAGGGTACGAGCAGTACTTC.

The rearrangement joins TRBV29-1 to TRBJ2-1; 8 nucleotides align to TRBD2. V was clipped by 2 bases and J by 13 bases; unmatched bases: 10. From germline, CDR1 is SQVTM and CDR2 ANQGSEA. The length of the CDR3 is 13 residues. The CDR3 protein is CSVESPAGESQFF. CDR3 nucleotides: TGCAGCGTTGAAAGCCCAGCGGGAGAGTCCCAGTTCTTC.

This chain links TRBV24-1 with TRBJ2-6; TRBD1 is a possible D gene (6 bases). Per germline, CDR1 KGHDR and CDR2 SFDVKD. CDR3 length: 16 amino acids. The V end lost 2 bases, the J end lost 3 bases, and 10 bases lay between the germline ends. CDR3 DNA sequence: TGTGCCACCAGTGATTCAGGGGTTAGTGGGGCCAACGTCCTGACTTTC. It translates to CATSDSGVSGANVLTF.

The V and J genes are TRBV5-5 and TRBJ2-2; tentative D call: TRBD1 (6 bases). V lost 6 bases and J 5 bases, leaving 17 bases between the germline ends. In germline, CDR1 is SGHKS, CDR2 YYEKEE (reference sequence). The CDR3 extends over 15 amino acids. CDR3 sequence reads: CASISAPGVTGELFF. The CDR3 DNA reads TGTGCCAGCATCTCGGCCCCAGGGGTAACCGGGGAGCTGTTTTTT.

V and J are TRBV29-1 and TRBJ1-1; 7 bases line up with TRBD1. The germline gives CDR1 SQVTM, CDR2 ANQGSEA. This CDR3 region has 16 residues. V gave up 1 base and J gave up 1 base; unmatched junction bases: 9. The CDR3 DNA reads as TGCAGCGTTGAAGGCCGGGACAGAAACGGGAACACTGAAGCTTTCTTT. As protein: CSVEGRDRNGNTEAFF.

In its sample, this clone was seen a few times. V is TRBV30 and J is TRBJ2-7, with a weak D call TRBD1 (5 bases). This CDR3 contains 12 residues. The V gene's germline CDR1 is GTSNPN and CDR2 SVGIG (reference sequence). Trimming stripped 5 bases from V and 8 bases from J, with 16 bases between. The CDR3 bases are TGTGCCTGGGACACACAGGAAATTCAGCAGTACTTC. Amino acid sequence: CAWDTQEIQQYF.

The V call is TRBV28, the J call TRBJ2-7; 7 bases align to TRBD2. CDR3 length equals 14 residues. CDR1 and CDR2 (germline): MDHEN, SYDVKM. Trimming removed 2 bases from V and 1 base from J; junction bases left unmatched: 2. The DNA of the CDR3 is TGTGCCAGCAGTTTAGGGCGGGGGTCCTACGAGCAGTACTTC. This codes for CASSLGRGSYEQYF.

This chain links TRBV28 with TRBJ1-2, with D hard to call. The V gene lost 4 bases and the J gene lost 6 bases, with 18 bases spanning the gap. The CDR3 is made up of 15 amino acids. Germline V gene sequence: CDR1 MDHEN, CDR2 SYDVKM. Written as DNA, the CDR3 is TGTGCCAGCAGTTGGACGTCCGGAGGAACCCATGGCTACACCTTC. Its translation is CASSWTSGGTHGYTF.

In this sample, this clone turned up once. Here the CDR3 DNA reads TGTGCCAGTAGACAGGGGGCGTCCTCCTACGAGCAGTACTTC. It specifies CASRQGASSYEQYF. The chain employs TRBV19 and TRBJ2-7; the match to TRBD1 covers 9 bases. This CDR3 contains 14 residues. CDR1 is LNHDA, CDR2 SQIVND, per germline (reference sequence). V lost 6 bases, J lost 0 bases, and 3 bases stayed unmatched.

CDR3 nucleotide sequence: TGCGCCAGCAGTGAATCGGGTTCTTTTAGAAACACCATATATTTT. This gives the protein CASSESGSFRNTIYF. V is TRBV10-2 and J is TRBJ1-3; no firm D call. CDR1 and CDR2 from the germline V gene are WSHSY and SAAADI. The CDR3 runs 15 residues. Between the trimmed V and J ends, which lost 3 bases and 5 bases, there was a span of 14 bases.

The CDR3 protein is CATSPSSIDYEAFF. CDR3 DNA: TGTGCTACCTCCCCATCTTCGATAGACTATGAAGCTTTCTTT. V and J are TRBV30 and TRBJ1-1, with D uncertain. The CDR3 covers 14 residues. CDR1 and CDR2 from the germline V gene are GTSNPN and SVGIG (reference sequence).

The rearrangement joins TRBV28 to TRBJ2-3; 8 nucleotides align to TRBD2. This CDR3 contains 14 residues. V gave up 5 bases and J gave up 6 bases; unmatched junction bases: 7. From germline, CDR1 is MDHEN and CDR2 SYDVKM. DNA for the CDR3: TGTGCCAGCAGTCTGGGACTAGAGAGGGATACGCAGTATTTT. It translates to CASSLGLERDTQYF.

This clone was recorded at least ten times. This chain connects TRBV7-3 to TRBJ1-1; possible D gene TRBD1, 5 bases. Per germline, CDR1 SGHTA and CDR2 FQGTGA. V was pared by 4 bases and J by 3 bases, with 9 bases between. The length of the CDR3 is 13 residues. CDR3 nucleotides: TGTGCCAGCAGCTCTAACAGGTACACTGAAGCTTTCTTT. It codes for CASSSNRYTEAFF.

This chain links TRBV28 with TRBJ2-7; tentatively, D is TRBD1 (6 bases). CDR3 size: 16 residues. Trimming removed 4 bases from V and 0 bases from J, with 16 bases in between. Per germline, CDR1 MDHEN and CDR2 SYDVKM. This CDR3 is CASSWKWDTRSYEQYF. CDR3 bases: TGTGCCAGCAGTTGGAAATGGGACACCCGCTCCTACGAGCAGTACTTC. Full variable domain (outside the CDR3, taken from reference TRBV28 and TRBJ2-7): DVKVTQSSRYLVKRTGEKVFLECVQDMDHENMFWYRQDPGLGLRLIYFSYDVKMKEKGDIPEGYSVSREKKERFSLILESASTNQTSMYLCASSWKWDTRSYEQYFGPGTRLTVT.

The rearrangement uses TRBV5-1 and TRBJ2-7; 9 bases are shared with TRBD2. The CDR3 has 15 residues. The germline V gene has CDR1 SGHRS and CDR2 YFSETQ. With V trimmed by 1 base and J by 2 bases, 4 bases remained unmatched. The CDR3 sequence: CASSLSGGRAYEQYF. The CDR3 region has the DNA TGCGCCAGCAGCTTGTCGGGCGGGAGGGCCTACGAGCAGTACTTC.

The CDR3 spells CASSPRVSREQFF. CDR3 DNA: TGTGCCAGCAGTCCCCGGGTATCTAGAGAGCAGTTCTTC. The J gene is TRBJ2-1, the V gene TRBV27, with D unclear. This CDR3 has 13 amino acids. Germline V lookup: CDR1 MNHEY, CDR2 SMNVEV (reference sequence). Between the trimmed V and J ends, which lost 5 bases and 10 bases, there was a span of 15 bases.

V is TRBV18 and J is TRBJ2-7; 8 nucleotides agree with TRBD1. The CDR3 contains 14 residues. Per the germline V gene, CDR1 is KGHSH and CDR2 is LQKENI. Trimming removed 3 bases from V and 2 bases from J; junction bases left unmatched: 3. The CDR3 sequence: CASSPRQGTYEQYF. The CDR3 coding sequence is TGTGCCAGCTCACCCCGACAGGGGACCTACGAGCAGTACTTC.

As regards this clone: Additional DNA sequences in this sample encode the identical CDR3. The CDR3 region is CASSLGTVQETQYF. CDR3 DNA: TGCGCCAGCAGCTTAGGAACAGTACAAGAGACCCAGTACTTC. The genes are TRBV5-1 and TRBJ2-5; D gene uncertain. Trimming pared 2 bases from V and 2 bases from J, leaving 10 bases between. Germline values: CDR1 SGHRS, CDR2 YFSETQ. The CDR3 has 14 amino acids. Using reference TRBV5-1 and TRBJ2-5 for the parts outside the CDR3, the full variable domain is KAGVTQTPRYLIKTRGQQVTLSCSPISGHRSVSWYQQTPGQGLQFLFEYFSETQRNKGNFPGRFSGRQFSNSRSEMNVSTLELGDSALYLCASSLGTVQETQYFGPGTRLLVL.

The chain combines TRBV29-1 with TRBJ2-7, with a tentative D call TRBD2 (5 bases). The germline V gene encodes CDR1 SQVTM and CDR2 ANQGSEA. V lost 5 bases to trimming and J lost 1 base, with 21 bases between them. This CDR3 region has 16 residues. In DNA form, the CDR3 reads TGCAGCGTTCGGGGTCGGGTGAAACCCCCTTCCTACGAGCAGTACTTC. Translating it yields CSVRGRVKPPSYEQYF.

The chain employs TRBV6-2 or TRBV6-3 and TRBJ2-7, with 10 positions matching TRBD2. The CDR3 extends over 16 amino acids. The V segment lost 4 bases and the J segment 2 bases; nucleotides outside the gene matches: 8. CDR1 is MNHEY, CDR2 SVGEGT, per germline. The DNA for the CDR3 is TGTGCCAGCAGTTCCCCGACTAGCGGGCATACCTACGAGCAGTACTTC. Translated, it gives CASSSPTSGHTYEQYF.

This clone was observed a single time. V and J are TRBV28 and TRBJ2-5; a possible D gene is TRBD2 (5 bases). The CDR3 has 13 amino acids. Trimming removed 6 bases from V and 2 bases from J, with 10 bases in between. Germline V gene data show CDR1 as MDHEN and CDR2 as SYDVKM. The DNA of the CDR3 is TGTGCCAGCAGGCGAGCGGCTCAAGAGACCCAGTACTTC. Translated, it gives CASRRAAQETQYF.

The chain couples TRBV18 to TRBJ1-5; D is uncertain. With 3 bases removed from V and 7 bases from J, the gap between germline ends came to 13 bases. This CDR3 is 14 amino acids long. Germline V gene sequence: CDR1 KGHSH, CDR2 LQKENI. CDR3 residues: CASSPGLSGQPQHF. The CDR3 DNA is TGTGCCAGCTCACCTGGACTGTCGGGGCAGCCCCAGCATTTT.

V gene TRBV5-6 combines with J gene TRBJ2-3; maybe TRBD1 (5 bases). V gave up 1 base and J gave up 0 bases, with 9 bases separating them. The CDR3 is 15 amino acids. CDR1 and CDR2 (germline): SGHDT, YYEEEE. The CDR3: CASSLSGSSTDTQYF. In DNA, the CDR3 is TGTGCCAGCAGCTTGTCAGGGTCTAGCACAGATACGCAGTATTTT.